This T cell receptor (beta chain) was captured by sequencing in a study of blood T cell repertoires in COVID-19 (dated by TCRdb to the early 2020s). For the wider study: Samples covering the acute and convalescent phases of COVID-19 were provided by collaborators in the United States, Italy and Spain. The prospective study material was composed of cDNA or gDNA derived from T cells, B-cell-depleted T cells, or PBMCs. Sample metadata almost always included a de-identified subject ID, COVID-19 status, age in years and sex. Samples were obtained from the ongoing ImmuneRACE study (first 160 participants) and from some 1,300 subjects provided by 6 global collaborators. A freely available public database, intended as a resource for researchers studying the immune response to SARS-CoV-2, is where the repertoires were released. Where available, HLA class I and class II types were taken from metadata supplied by the sample provider and were not determined by assay-based typing. Deeply sampled blood TCRbeta repertoires from subjects exposed to, actively infected with, or recovered from COVID-19 were included in the dataset. Overall results and qualifications from the work: Clinical and demographic metadata were provided uncurated, with the amount varying by source and participant.

Of note for this clone: The specificity of this receptor is unknown. No base quality values were provided; no much bigger clone lies one nucleotide off.

The immunoSEQ Assay, a bias-controlled multiplex PCR, was used to amplify TCRbeta CDR3 regions from genomic DNA. In the paper's pipeline: The number of nucleated cells in each sample was estimated from the amplification of reference gene primers within the assay. Sequence reads were collapsed and filtered to measure the absolute abundance of every unique TCRbeta CDR3 rearrangement. For each sample, productive Simpson clonality was calculated by taking the square root of Simpson's diversity index across productive rearrangements. TCRdb took over this immuneACCESS table, retaining in-frame rearrangements with V and J assigned. Such tables are incomplete; in checked studies, under half of the missing clones stem from an unresolved V gene, and the remainder is unexplained. V, J and clone size are those of that table, while D and trimming were read from the DNA. Within this sample are around 150,000 clones, with approximately 95% of them counted one time only. Together, the top ten hold 3.5% to 5% of the sample.

Whole blood was collected in K2EDTA tubes by collaborating institutions according to the institutions' own protocols. For TCRbeta analysis, collaborators shipped samples in one of three forms: frozen whole blood, isolated PBMCs, or DNA extracted from either of those sample types. The CDR3 contains 15 residues, cysteine and phenylalanine counted. The DNA shown is the 45-base CDR3, in frame from base 1. The CDR1 and CDR2 encoded by the germline V gene are MGHRA and YSYEKL. V is shortened by 0 bases, J by 6 bases, and the region joining them spans 11 bases. This clonotype was obtained from a woman in her 50s with acute or convalescent COVID-19. This chain is built from TRBV4-1 and TRBJ1-4, and possibly TRBD1, on 5 matching bases. The material sequenced was peripheral blood. CDR3 region: CASSQEDNKDEKLFF. The nucleotides read TGCGCCAGCAGCCAAGAGGACAATAAGGATGAAAAACTGTTTTTT.